Each of the 10 T cell receptor beta chains below was sequenced from the same sample in a study of T-cell reconstitution after alpha-beta-depleted transplantation in children. Construction of the TCRbeta library involved unique molecular identifiers. TCRdb used MiXCR to reprocess the PCR reads, holding one entry per CDR3 protein. The data contain about 160,000 distinct CDR3 sequences, around 10% of them singletons. Sequencing used PBMCs, obtained before TCRalphabeta/CD19-depleted stem cell transplant. All receptors come from a boy younger than 10 with acute myeloid leukemia, due to receive a stem cell transplant.

The rearrangement uses TRBV12-3 or TRBV12-4 and TRBJ2-3; 10 bases line up with TRBD2. The CDR3 contains 18 residues. J lost 0 bases, V lost 6 bases, and 12 bases had no gene match. CDR3 nucleotides: TGTGCCAGCAGCCCACTAGCGGGACTTTTCCTTAGCACAGATACGCAGTATTTT. Amino acids: CASSPLAGLFLSTDTQYF.

This clonotype was picked up many times. The CDR3 bases are TGCGCCAGCAGTCAATTACCTAGCGGGAGGACAGATACGCAGTATTTT. Its translation is CASSQLPSGRTDTQYF. The J gene is TRBJ2-3, the V gene TRBV23-1; 11 positions match TRBD2. TRBV23-1 is recorded as an ORF, its role being uncertain. The CDR3 length is 16 residues. V gave up 1 base and J gave up 3 bases; unmatched junction bases: 3.

This clonotype appeared many times. J is TRBJ1-4 and V is TRBV25-1, with D uncertain. Trimming removed 3 bases at V and 3 bases at J, with 8 bases between. This CDR3 region has 14 residues. CDR1 MGHDK and CDR2 SYGVNS come from the germline V gene. The CDR3: CASSDRRANEKLFF. The CDR3 nucleotides are TGTGCCAGCAGTGATCGAAGGGCTAATGAAAAACTGTTTTTT.

This clonotype was counted at least ten times. The chain uses TRBV11-2 and TRBJ2-2, with 9 positions matching TRBD2. Trimming cost V 8 bases and J 8 bases; bases outside gene matches: 6. There are 13 residues in the CDR3. From germline, CDR1 is SGHAT and CDR2 FQNNGV. The CDR3 DNA reads as TGTGCCAGCCTTATAGCGGGGGTAGGGGAGCTGTTTTTT. Protein product: CASLIAGVGELFF.

This clonotype was seen at least ten times. This chain joins TRBV20-1 and TRBJ2-3, with 10 bases matching TRBD2. The CDR3 is 16 residues long. With 1 base clipped from V and 4 bases from J, the junction kept 8 bases outside the gene matches. The V gene's germline CDR1 is DFQATT and CDR2 SNEGSKA (reference sequence). The DNA of the CDR3 is TGCAGTGCTAGAGGGACTAGCGGAAAGGGGGCAGATACGCAGTATTTT. As protein: CSARGTSGKGADTQYF.

This clonotype was counted ten times or more. This chain uses TRBV6-5 with TRBJ1-1; 10 bases match TRBD1. With 4 bases clipped from V and 6 bases from J, the junction kept 5 bases outside the gene matches. The CDR3 runs 14 residues. The germline gives CDR1 MNHEY, CDR2 SVGAGI. The CDR3: CASSFVGTGAEAFF. CDR3 DNA: TGTGCCAGCAGTTTCGTCGGGACAGGGGCTGAAGCTTTCTTT.

This clonotype occurred many times. The V call is TRBV12-3 or TRBV12-4, the J call TRBJ1-1; tentatively, D is TRBD1 (5 bases). V lost 7 bases and J 1 base, leaving 16 bases between the germline ends. This CDR3 comprises 15 residues. The CDR3 region has the DNA TGTGCCAGCACCGAAATGGGGGGTCCGAACACTGAAGCTTTCTTT. This codes for CASTEMGGPNTEAFF.

This clonotype was detected ten times or more. This sequence joins TRBV5-5 and TRBJ2-5; D might be TRBD1 (6 bases). Germline CDR1 reads SGHKS; CDR2 reads YYEKEE (reference sequence). The V end lost 4 bases, the J end lost 3 bases, and 10 bases lay between the germline ends. The CDR3 totals 13 residues. The CDR3 region is CASSQGGEETQYF. The CDR3 nucleotides read TGTGCCAGCAGCCAAGGGGGAGAAGAGACCCAGTACTTC.

This clonotype occurred many times. This chain uses TRBV5-1 with TRBJ1-1; weak D call: TRBD1 (5 bases). Per germline, CDR1 SGHRS and CDR2 YFSETQ. Trimming left V 4 bases short and J 2 bases short, with 15 bases between. The CDR3 covers 15 residues. Here the CDR3 reads CASSQVPGGNTEAFF. CDR3 bases: TGCGCCAGCAGCCAGGTTCCCGGGGGAAACACTGAAGCTTTCTTT.

The sample holds many counts of this clonotype. V usage is TRBV7-9 and J usage is TRBJ2-5; D is perhaps TRBD2 (6 bases). Trimming removed 5 bases at V and 4 bases at J, with 17 bases between. The CDR3 is 15 residues long. The germline V gene has CDR1 SEHNR and CDR2 FQNEAQ (reference sequence). The CDR3 reads CASSPKGGAAETQYF. The CDR3 DNA is TGTGCCAGCAGCCCTAAGGGCGGGGCGGCAGAGACCCAGTACTTC.